A selection of T cell receptor beta chains follows, all from one sample in a study of identical twins. TCRdb redid the calling of the 5' RACE reads with MiXCR, one entry per CDR3 protein. The table records just under 550,000 distinct CDR3 sequences, 15% of them present only once. These records were also assigned to another study, of yellow fever vaccine responses in identical twins.

The material sequenced was CD4+ T cells sorted from blood. The origin of the receptors is a woman aged 18-35 years in good health. Both conserved end residues are part of each CDR3. D genes are given only for firm matches. A row's size may be missing; if present it is once, few, many or a size class.

J: TRBJ1-1; V: TRBV20-1; D: .; size: few; DNA: TGCAGTCCAGGCCAGGGGTTGAACACTGAAGCTTTCTTT; CDR3: CSPGQGLNTEAFF
J: TRBJ2-7; V: TRBV7-9; D: TRBD2; size: .; DNA: TGTGCCAGCAGCTTAGGGATGGGGCTAGCGGCATACGAGCAGTACTTC; CDR3: CASSLGMGLAAYEQYF
J: TRBJ1-3; V: TRBV12-3/TRBV12-4; D: .; size: few; DNA: TGTGCCAGCAGTTTTTACGCGAGCTCTGGAAACACCATATATTTT; CDR3: CASSFYASSGNTIYF
J: TRBJ1-2; V: TRBV12-3/TRBV12-4; D: .; size: many; DNA: TGTGCCAGCAGTCCGACAGGTTATGGCTACACCTTC; CDR3: CASSPTGYGYTF
J: TRBJ2-1; V: TRBV11-2; D: TRBD2; size: few; DNA: TGTGCCAGCAGCTCAGCATCTAGCGGGGCCCGTTACAATGAGCAGTTCTTC; CDR3: CASSSASSGARYNEQFF
J: TRBJ1-1; V: TRBV20-1; D: .; size: few; DNA: TGCAGTGCGGAGACAGTGGAAAACACTGAAGCTTTCTTT; CDR3: CSAETVENTEAFF
J: TRBJ2-3; V: TRBV19; D: TRBD2; size: .; DNA: TGTGCCAGTAGTCGCGCGTCTGCGGGGGACACAGATACGCAGTATTTT; CDR3: CASSRASAGDTDTQYF
J: TRBJ2-7; V: TRBV28; D: .; size: .; DNA: TGTGCCAGCAGTTTAGCTGCGGGCCCTGCATCCAACTCCTACGAGCAGTACTTC; CDR3: CASSLAAGPASNSYEQYF
J: TRBJ1-1; V: TRBV5-1; D: .; size: .; DNA: TGCGCCAGCAGCCGCCGTGTTGGGGGCACTGAAGCTTTCTTT; CDR3: CASSRRVGGTEAFF
J: TRBJ2-1; V: TRBV20-1; D: TRBD2; size: few; DNA: TGCAGTGCTCGGAGACTAGCGGGAGTAAGCAATGAGCAGTTCTTC; CDR3: CSARRLAGVSNEQFF
J: TRBJ2-1; V: TRBV7-2; D: TRBD1; size: few; DNA: TGTGCCAGCAGACCTGGACAGGGACGAAACTCCTACAATGAGCAGTTCTTC; CDR3: CASRPGQGRNSYNEQFF
J: TRBJ1-2; V: TRBV12-3/TRBV12-4; D: .; size: many; DNA: TGTGCCAGCAGTTCCCGGGAGGCGAATGGCTACACCTTC; CDR3: CASSSREANGYTF
J: TRBJ2-1; V: TRBV7-9; D: TRBD2; size: many; DNA: TGTGCCAGCAGCTGGGCTAGCGGGAACTACAATGAGCAGTTCTTC; CDR3: CASSWASGNYNEQFF
J: TRBJ2-2; V: TRBV27; D: .; size: few; DNA: TGTGCCAGCAGTTTATCGGTGGGGGGCAACACCGGGGAGCTGTTTTTT; CDR3: CASSLSVGGNTGELFF
J: TRBJ2-7; V: TRBV12-3/TRBV12-4; D: TRBD2; size: .; DNA: TGTGCCAGCAGTTTAGAGGGGAGCGGGAGTGGCCGCTCCTACGAGCAGTACTTC; CDR3: CASSLEGSGSGRSYEQYF
J: TRBJ2-1; V: TRBV15; D: .; size: few; DNA: TGTGCCACCAGCAGAGCCGCGAATAAGCAGTTCTTC; CDR3: CATSRAANKQFF
J: TRBJ2-5; V: TRBV6-6; D: TRBD2; size: .; DNA: TGTGCCACGGGGGGGAGGGGTGAAGAGACCCAGTACTTC; CDR3: CATGGRGEETQYF
J: TRBJ2-1; V: TRBV12-3/TRBV12-4; D: .; size: many; DNA: TGTGCCAGCAGTCCCCACCGGGGGTCCTACAATGAGCAGTTCTTC; CDR3: CASSPHRGSYNEQFF
J: TRBJ2-1; V: TRBV7-8; D: .; size: few; DNA: TGTGCCAGCAGCTCGCAGGGGGGATATATGGGTGAGCAGTTCTTC; CDR3: CASSSQGGYMGEQFF
J: TRBJ2-1; V: TRBV3-1; D: .; size: .; DNA: TGTGCCAGCTGCCATTCAGGGGCGCGAAAAAGGTCCTACAATGAGCAGTTCTTC; CDR3: CASCHSGARKRSYNEQFF
J: TRBJ1-1; V: TRBV12-3/TRBV12-4; D: TRBD1; size: many; DNA: TGTGCCAGCAGGAGGGACAGAGAAGCTTTCTTT; CDR3: CASRRDREAFF
J: TRBJ2-1; V: TRBV10-2; D: TRBD2; size: .; DNA: TGCGCCAGCAGTAAAGATACTAGCGGGGGACACGTTTACAATGAGCAGTTCTTC; CDR3: CASSKDTSGGHVYNEQFF
J: TRBJ2-6; V: TRBV3-1; D: .; size: few; DNA: TGTGCCAGCAGCCAAGCTGGCTCTGGGGCCAACGTCCTGACTTTC; CDR3: CASSQAGSGANVLTF
J: TRBJ2-2; V: TRBV6-5; D: .; size: many; DNA: TGTGCCAGCAGTTCTGGGAGGAACACCGGGGAGCTGTTTTTT; CDR3: CASSSGRNTGELFF
J: TRBJ2-5; V: TRBV10-3; D: TRBD2; size: few; DNA: TGTGCCATCAGCCCCTCGGGGGGACGGGAGACCCAGTACTTC; CDR3: CAISPSGGRETQYF
J: TRBJ2-1; V: TRBV13; D: TRBD2; size: few; DNA: TGTGCCAGCAGCCCACGGACTAGCGGGAACCATGAGCAGTTCTTC; CDR3: CASSPRTSGNHEQFF
J: TRBJ1-2; V: TRBV29-1; D: .; size: .; DNA: TGCAGCGTTGAAGTAAGGGCTCAAAGGGACTATGGCTACACCTTC; CDR3: CSVEVRAQRDYGYTF
J: TRBJ2-1; V: TRBV11-2; D: .; size: few; DNA: TGTGCCAGCAGCCGCAGCAGGCCCCCTACAATGGGGCAGTTCTTC; CDR3: CASSRSRPPTMGQFF
J: TRBJ1-2; V: TRBV3-1; D: .; size: .; DNA: TGTGCCAGCAGCCAAGCGGGGTTCGGGTATGGCTACACCTTC; CDR3: CASSQAGFGYGYTF
J: TRBJ2-7; V: TRBV2; D: TRBD2; size: few; DNA: TGTGCCAGCAGTGAATGGGGACTAGCCTACGAGCAGTACTTC; CDR3: CASSEWGLAYEQYF
J: TRBJ1-6; V: TRBV12-3/TRBV12-4; D: .; size: .; DNA: TGTGCCAGCAGTGACAGAACAGTAGGTTCACCCCTCCACTTT; CDR3: CASSDRTVGSPLHF
J: TRBJ2-1; V: TRBV29-1; D: TRBD2; size: few; DNA: TGCAGCGTACTAGCGGGGTATAGCTCCTACAATGAGCAGTTCTTC; CDR3: CSVLAGYSSYNEQFF
J: TRBJ2-2; V: TRBV19; D: .; size: .; DNA: TGTGCCAGTAGTCCGTACCCCATGAACACCGGGGAGCTGTTTTTT; CDR3: CASSPYPMNTGELFF
J: TRBJ1-5; V: TRBV6-4; D: .; size: .; DNA: TGTGCCAGCAGTGACTCGCCTGGGCATCAGCCCCAGCATTTT; CDR3: CASSDSPGHQPQHF
J: TRBJ1-2; V: TRBV29-1; D: .; size: few; DNA: TGCAGCGTCAACAGGGTTCTGCACGGCTACACCTTC; CDR3: CSVNRVLHGYTF
J: TRBJ2-7; V: TRBV7-3; D: TRBD1; size: few; DNA: TGTGCCAGCAGCTTATCCGGACAGGGGGCTGGGGAGCAGTACTTC; CDR3: CASSLSGQGAGEQYF
J: TRBJ2-1; V: TRBV7-2; D: .; size: few; DNA: TGTGCCAGCAGCTTAGCTGGCGTCCTGAATGAGCAGTTCTTC; CDR3: CASSLAGVLNEQFF
J: TRBJ2-3; V: TRBV9; D: TRBD2; size: .; DNA: TGTGCCAGCAGCGAAGTGACTAGCGGGGTCCGCACAGATACGCAGTATTTT; CDR3: CASSEVTSGVRTDTQYF
J: TRBJ2-2; V: TRBV10-3; D: .; size: .; DNA: TGTGCCATCAGAAACGGGATGGAAACCGGGGAGCTGTTTTTT; CDR3: CAIRNGMETGELFF
J: TRBJ1-1; V: TRBV14; D: .; size: .; DNA: TGTGCCAGCAGCCAACTTGAGGGGACTGAAGCTTTCTTT; CDR3: CASSQLEGTEAFF
J: TRBJ1-2; V: TRBV20-1; D: TRBD1; size: .; DNA: TGCAGTGCTATCATTGGACAGGGGGCTAACTATGGCTACACCTTC; CDR3: CSAIIGQGANYGYTF
J: TRBJ2-7; V: TRBV7-3; D: TRBD2; size: few; DNA: TGTGCCAGCAGCTCGGGTGGGACTAGCGGGACCTACGAGCAGTACTTC; CDR3: CASSSGGTSGTYEQYF
J: TRBJ2-1; V: TRBV15; D: TRBD1; size: .; DNA: TGTGCCACCAGGCACAGGGGTTTCGATGAGCAGTTCTTC; CDR3: CATRHRGFDEQFF
J: TRBJ2-1; V: TRBV7-9; D: TRBD2; size: many; DNA: TGTGCCAGCAGCTTTGGGACTAGCGGACCCAGGCCAAATGAGCAGTTCTTC; CDR3: CASSFGTSGPRPNEQFF
J: TRBJ1-2; V: TRBV4-1; D: .; size: few; DNA: TGCGCCAGCAGCCAAGATTTAGCTTTAAACTATGGCTACACCTTC; CDR3: CASSQDLALNYGYTF
J: TRBJ1-2; V: TRBV28; D: .; size: .; DNA: TGTGCCAGCAGCTTTACTCGGGCAGGGGTCGGCTACACCTTC; CDR3: CASSFTRAGVGYTF
J: TRBJ2-3; V: TRBV3-1; D: .; size: .; DNA: TGTGCCAGCAGCGAAACTTCAGCTACGCAGTATTTT; CDR3: CASSETSATQYF
J: TRBJ1-2; V: TRBV5-1; D: .; size: few; DNA: TGCGCCAGCAGCGGAACCCTGGGTGGCTACACCTTC; CDR3: CASSGTLGGYTF